The sequence of this T cell receptor (beta chain) was determined in a study of CD8 T cells in ankylosing spondylitis (dated by TCRdb to between 2016 and 2019). As for the study more broadly: To find TCR variants linked to disease, the study profiled T cell receptor beta repertoires in ankylosing spondylitis patients and healthy donors. Peripheral blood samples were taken, and synovial fluid was additionally collected from ankylosing spondylitis patients. The full study cohort comprised some 27 ankylosing spondylitis patients and 85 to 120 healthy donors.

This clonotype has a count of ten or more. Its antigen specificity is not known. The input lacks base qualities; no much larger clone sits a single base away. Reads for this sample came from an Illumina HiSeq 2500. Quantitative 5'-RACE with molecular barcodes was used to prepare TCR beta libraries. The authors processed their data as follows. A new computational method based on a probabilistic model of VDJ rearrangement was used to identify disease-linked TCR variants. Through fastp at Q25 and MiXCR, TCRdb rebuilt clones from the public reads, retaining in-frame beta chains. Entries that share a CDR3 protein sequence are merged under the most common genes and DNA. These V and J calls are TCRdb output, not the study's own analysis. The sample table holds 450,000 to 550,000 distinct CDR3 sequences, of which approximately 5.3% were seen once. The top ten constitute 3% to 4.5% of the sample. Points the paper makes about the study in general: Some motif variants were previously reported in synovial fluid and blood of reactive arthritis patients, suggesting common disease-initiation mechanisms. The disease-linked clones had a CD8+ phenotype and were found at relatively low frequencies in peripheral blood. Blood from ankylosing spondylitis patients appeared to be characterized by a TCR beta motif made up of under ten highly homologous amino acid variants. Significant enrichment of the disease-linked clones was reported in matched synovial fluid samples from ankylosing spondylitis patients.

At the junction V is shortened by 3 bases and J by 3 bases, with 18 bases in between. From the cysteine up to the phenylalanine, the CDR3 has a length of 16 residues. Only CDR3 DNA is held: 48 bases, read in frame from base 1. Sequenced: blood, either unsorted or a sorted T cell fraction (not recorded which). The origin of this receptor is a male donor with ankylosing spondylitis. The sequence joins TRBV12-3 or TRBV12-4 to TRBJ2-7, with no D gene named confidently. Here the CDR3 is given as CASSFVRTAALYEQYF. The nucleotides are TGTGCCAGCAGTTTTGTCCGGACGGCCGCACTCTACGAGCAGTACTTC.